The clone carrying this T cell receptor (beta chain) appeared once. The antigen is not known. Sequenced by immunoSEQ multiplex PCR; TCRdb stores in-frame clones only, minus some. The table has some 110,000 clones, more than 85% seen once. V shed 6 bases and J shed 8 bases, with 13 bases lying between them. There are 12 residues in the CDR3. CDR1 and CDR2 (germline): LNHDA, SQIVND (reference sequence). This sample stems from a study of T cell responses to AZD1222 COVID-19 vaccine. Study-wide findings and caveats: Nearly half of spike-specific TCRs reportedly target variant regions that are unmutated in the B.1.351 and B.1.1.7 variants.

The chain combines TRBV19 with TRBJ1-1; a possible D gene is TRBD1 (5 bases). The sequenced sample was peripheral blood, obtained on day 0 of AZD1222 vaccination. The source of this sequence is an adult in good health. In DNA form, the CDR3 reads TGTGCCAGTAGAGCAGGGTCGCCCGAAGCTTTCTTT. It encodes CASRAGSPEAFF.